This is a list of T cell receptor beta chains from one sample in a study of blood T cell repertoires in COVID-19. Assay used: immunoSEQ multiplex PCR; TCRdb lists only in-frame clones, some missing. The repertoire holds around 480,000 clones, with 70% to 90% as singletons. The specimen was peripheral blood. All receptors come from a woman between 45 and 60 years old with COVID-19, enrolled during active disease. The CDR3 runs from the conserved cysteine through the conserved F or W. Fields, in order: J gene, D gene, clone size, V gene, CDR3 protein, CDR3 DNA. A D gene is named only where the DNA matches it firmly. Only some rows state a clone size, as once, few, many or a class for expanded clones.

TRBJ2-2 | . | . | TRBV12-3/TRBV12-4 | CASRRTGELFF | TGTGCCAGCAGGCGGACCGGGGAGCTGTTTTTT
TRBJ2-5 | . | . | TRBV9 | CASSAGAVQETQYF | TGTGCCAGCAGCGCGGGAGCGGTCCAAGAGACCCAGTACTTC
TRBJ1-4 | TRBD1 | . | TRBV19 | CASSAPGQGSEKLFF | TGTGCCAGTAGTGCCCCGGGACAGGGGAGTGAAAAACTGTTTTTT
TRBJ1-1 | . | . | TRBV30 | CAWSGGAEAFF | TGTGCCTGGAGTGGGGGGGCTGAAGCTTTCTTT
TRBJ2-7 | TRBD2 | . | TRBV2 | CASSEASGASYEQYF | TGTGCCAGCAGTGAGGCTAGCGGGGCCTCCTACGAGCAGTACTTC
TRBJ1-6 | TRBD1 | few | TRBV5-1 | CASRTGKDNSPLHF | TGCGCCAGCCGGACAGGGAAAGACAATTCACCCCTCCACTTT
TRBJ2-5 | . | once | TRBV6-5 | CASSLSRGRETQYF | TGTGCCAGCAGCCTGTCCAGGGGACGGGAGACCCAGTACTTC
TRBJ1-1 | TRBD1 | . | TRBV3-1/TRBV3-2 | CASSHDRVGTEAFF | TGTGCCAGCAGCCACGACAGGGTGGGCACTGAAGCTTTCTTT
TRBJ1-1 | . | . | TRBV27 | CASSLTRVNTEAFF | TGTGCCAGCAGTTTAACTCGGGTGAACACTGAAGCTTTCTTT
TRBJ1-1 | . | . | TRBV7-2 | CASRGGGLITEAFF | TGTGCCAGCCGGGGAGGGGGGCTAATCACTGAAGCTTTCTTT
TRBJ2-7 | . | . | TRBV5-6 | CASSLGQILEQYF | TGTGCCAGCAGCTTGGGGCAAATCCTCGAGCAGTACTTC
TRBJ2-1 | TRBD1 | . | TRBV11-2 | CASSRRGVTGTGTHSEQFF | TGTGCCAGCAGCCGCCGAGGGGTAACCGGGACAGGGACCCATAGTGAGCAGTTCTTC
TRBJ1-3 | . | . | TRBV12-3/TRBV12-4 | CASSSSGGDTIYF | TGTGCCAGCAGTTCCTCGGGAGGGGACACCATATATTTT
TRBJ1-2 | . | . | TRBV11-2 | CASSLDQGHVNYGYTF | TGTGCCAGCAGCTTAGATCAAGGACACGTAAACTATGGCTACACCTTC
TRBJ2-2 | . | . | TRBV5-6 | CASSFTLRGGELFF | TGTGCCAGCAGCTTCACCTTACGGGGCGGGGAGCTGTTTTTT
TRBJ2-7 | TRBD2 | few | TRBV13 | CASSLTSGGRSSYEQYF | TGTGCCAGCAGCTTAACTAGCGGGGGCCGGAGCTCCTACGAGCAGTACTTC
TRBJ1-2 | . | . | TRBV2 | CASRYDRTSGYTF | TGTGCCAGCAGGTATGACAGGACCTCGGGCTACACCTTC
TRBJ2-7 | . | once | TRBV28 | CASTLTGSYEQYF | TGTGCCAGCACTTTGACAGGTTCCTACGAGCAGTACTTC
TRBJ2-7 | TRBD1 | . | TRBV6-5 | CASSRQGSEQYF | TGTGCCAGCAGTAGACAGGGATCGGAGCAGTACTTC
TRBJ1-1 | . | few | TRBV15 | CATTLEGTEAFF | TGTGCCACCACCCTGGAGGGCACTGAAGCTTTCTTT
TRBJ1-1 | . | once | TRBV11-2 | CASSSPGQVNTEAFF | TGTGCCAGCAGCTCCCCGGGACAAGTGAACACTGAAGCTTTCTTT
TRBJ1-4 | . | . | TRBV11-2 | CASSFIKDRANEKLFF | TGTGCCAGCAGCTTTATAAAGGACAGAGCTAATGAAAAACTGTTTTTT
TRBJ2-3 | TRBD2 | . | TRBV7-2 | CASSLGSSGGGTDTQYF | TGTGCCAGCAGCTTAGGGTCTAGCGGGGGGGGCACAGATACGCAGTATTTT
TRBJ1-2 | . | . | TRBV6-5 | CASGAGSPGGYTF | TGTGCCAGCGGAGCAGGGTCTCCAGGAGGCTACACCTTC
TRBJ2-4 | . | . | TRBV21-1 | CASSNSGQKKNIQYF | TGTGCCAGCAGCAACTCGGGACAGAAGAAAAACATTCAGTACTTC
TRBJ2-1 | TRBD2 | . | TRBV27 | CASSFRLAGVLSNEQFF | TGTGCCAGCAGTTTTAGACTAGCGGGGGTGCTATCGAATGAGCAGTTCTTC
TRBJ1-1 | . | few | TRBV10-1 | CASSPGHSPNTEAFF | TGCGCCAGCAGTCCGGGACACTCTCCGAACACTGAAGCTTTCTTT
TRBJ2-1 | TRBD2 | . | TRBV5-4 | CASSLPGGGASLGSYNEQFF | TGTGCCAGCAGCTTACCTGGCGGGGGGGCCAGCTTGGGCTCCTACAATGAGCAGTTCTTC
TRBJ2-1 | TRBD2 | . | TRBV5-4 | CASSPLAGFGNEQFF | TGTGCCAGCAGCCCCCTAGCGGGGTTTGGGAATGAGCAGTTCTTC